In this sample, the clone carrying this T cell receptor beta chain turned up a few times. Its antigen is currently unknown. Losses at the gene ends were 10 bases for V and 0 bases for J; bases not matched to a gene: 4. Germline values: CDR1 SEHNR, CDR2 FQNEAQ (reference sequence). CDR3 size: 14 residues. This entry is derived from a study of tumor-infiltrating lymphocytes in primary liver carcinoma. Background on the study: The five patients, who were men and women, ranged in age from 30 to 69 years. The study, taken as a whole, reports: Because the samples were bulk unsorted, the study did not compare CD4+ and CD8+ repertoires. The overlap of tumor-adjacent and tumor-blood pairs was smaller than that of tumor region pairs.

Unsorted whole blood yielded blood RNA, and germline DNA was extracted as well. A constant-region primer served to make TCR beta cDNA from around 540 ng total RNA. Nested multiplex PCR, run for three rounds with slightly modified ARM-PCR, yielded TCR beta libraries. TRBV1-TRBV30 forward primers paired with a C-beta reverse primer were used in the first two PCR rounds, which ran roughly 11 cycles each. TCRdb fed the multiplex PCR reads into MiXCR, producing one record per CDR3 protein. The sample has about 310,000 distinct CDR3 sequences, roughly three fifths seen once. The sequence came from a woman aged 25-40 years with primary liver carcinoma and hepatitis B virus infection. This rearrangement joins TRBV7-9 to TRBJ2-1; 9 positions agree with TRBD2. Sequenced material: peripheral blood. The CDR3 sequence is CANLRGGSYNEQFF. The CDR3 DNA follows: TGTGCCAACCTGCGGGGGGGCTCCTACAATGAGCAGTTCTTC.